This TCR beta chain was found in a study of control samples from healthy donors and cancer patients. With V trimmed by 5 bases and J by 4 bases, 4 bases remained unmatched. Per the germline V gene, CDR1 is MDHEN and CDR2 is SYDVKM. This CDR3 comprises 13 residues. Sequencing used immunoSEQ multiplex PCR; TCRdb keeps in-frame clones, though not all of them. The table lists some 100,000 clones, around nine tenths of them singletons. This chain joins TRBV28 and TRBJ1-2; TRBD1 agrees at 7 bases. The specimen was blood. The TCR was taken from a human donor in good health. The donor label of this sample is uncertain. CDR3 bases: TGTGCCAGCAGTCCACAGGGGTCCTATGGCTACACCTTC. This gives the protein CASSPQGSYGYTF.